This T cell receptor (beta chain) appears in the sequencing data of a study of lymphopenia after photon versus proton radiotherapy. Method: immunoSEQ multiplex PCR; TCRdb's copy keeps in-frame clones and lacks some. Of 150,000 to 200,000 clones detected, 88% appear once; the ten largest clones hold about 4.7%. For this clone: What it binds is unknown.

The CDR3 consists of 15 residues. The germline V and J ends were trimmed by 0 bases and 2 bases, with 9 bases remaining between them. Germline loops: CDR1 LNHDA, CDR2 SQIVND (reference sequence). Study conclusions and caveats: Oligoclonal CD8+ Temra expansion after nadir drove photon patients' diversity drop. Only patients who died were analyzed for survival; proton advantage is unproven. Under photons, naive T cells and diversity fell while effector/memory populations rose.

This TCR derives from a man in his fifties with gastric cancer. The sequenced sample was peripheral blood, obtained from a patient treated with photon-based radiotherapy. The chain carries TRBV19 and TRBJ2-3; the D gene is possibly TRBD2 (6 bases). The chain's CDR3 is CASSIERDLTDTQYF. The CDR3, as DNA: TGTGCCAGTAGTATAGAGCGGGACCTCACAGATACGCAGTATTTT. The full variable domain, with the rest looked up from reference TRBV19 and TRBJ2-3, is DGGITQSPKYLFRKEGQNVTLSCEQNLNHDAMYWYRQDPGQGLRLIYYSQIVNDFQKGDIAEGYSVSREKKESFPLTVTSAQKNPTAFYLCASSIERDLTDTQYFGPGTRLTVL.